This TCR beta chain was identified during a study of blood T cell repertoires in COVID-19. About the research overall: From the United States, Italy and Spain came samples of acute and convalescent COVID-19. Sources were T cells, B-cell-depleted T cells, or PBMCs; the material itself was cDNA or gDNA.

Participants spanned ages about 18 to 100 years and resided in about 24 US areas. Before being deemed recovered, Cohort 3 donors had two negative PCRs, clearance, or symptom resolution. The CDR3 is made up of 11 amino acids. Germline V gives CDR1 SQVTM, CDR2 ANQGSEA. V was shortened by 7 bases and J by 3 bases, with 9 bases between the two germline ends. Profiled with immunoSEQ multiplex PCR; TCRdb holds only in-frame clones, not every one. In the table there are under 200,000 clones, approximately 80% of which are singletons. The TCR originated in a middle-aged man who had recovered from COVID-19. The rearrangement links TRBV29-1 to TRBJ1-1; D might be TRBD1 (5 bases). Sequenced input: PBMCs or T cells enriched from blood (not recorded which). CDR3 DNA: TGCAGCGGACTAGGGGACACTGAAGCTTTCTTT. The encoded protein is CSGLGDTEAFF.